This entry lists 20 T cell receptor beta chains sequenced from one sample in a study of blood T cell repertoires in COVID-19. Sequencing was performed with immunoSEQ multiplex PCR; in TCRdb, only in-frame clones are kept and a portion is missing. Of some 170,000 clones listed, 65% to 90% were seen once; the top ten hold 15%. The specimen was PBMCs or T cells enriched from blood (not recorded which). Receptors were obtained from a middle-aged man who had recovered from COVID-19.

The chain combines TRBV2 with TRBJ1-1; D is ambiguous. Trimming took off 6 bases at V and 1 base at J, with 15 bases between the two ends. CDR3 length: 15 residues. Germline V lookup: CDR1 SNHLY, CDR2 FYNNEI. CDR3 region: CASRGGPNPNTEAFF. CDR3 DNA: TGTGCCAGCAGAGGAGGCCCCAACCCGAACACTGAAGCTTTCTTT.

The V gene is TRBV5-1, the J gene TRBJ1-3, with 9 bases that match TRBD1. V shed 0 bases and J 1 base; nucleotides not matched to a gene: 2. This CDR3 is 16 amino acids long. Germline V CDR1 and CDR2: SGHRS, YFSETQ. In DNA form, the CDR3 reads TGCGCCAGCAGCTTGGTGGGACAGGGATCTGGAAACACCATATATTTT. Encoded protein: CASSLVGQGSGNTIYF.

V usage is TRBV5-4 and J usage is TRBJ2-2; D might be TRBD2 (6 bases). From germline, CDR1 is SGHNT and CDR2 YYREEE (reference sequence). This CDR3 has 14 amino acids. With 4 bases removed from V and 2 bases from J, the gap between germline ends came to 9 bases. This CDR3 is CASSGTGNTGELFF. DNA for the CDR3: TGTGCCAGCAGCGGGACTGGAAACACCGGGGAGCTGTTTTTT.

The chain employs TRBV7-9 and TRBJ1-2; D gene ambiguous. Germline CDR1 and CDR2: SEHNR and FQNEAQ (reference sequence). Trimming left V 5 bases short and J 8 bases short, with 12 bases between. The CDR3 extends over 12 amino acids. The CDR3 DNA follows: TGTGCCAGCAGCCCGGAGAGTAGGGGCTACACCTTC. Protein: CASSPESRGYTF.

The chain employs TRBV7-3 and TRBJ2-3; no firm D call. The CDR3 consists of 13 residues. CDR1 is SGHTA, CDR2 FQGTGA, per germline. The V and J ends lost 4 bases and 1 base respectively, with 6 bases between them. As DNA, the CDR3 is TGTGCCAGCAGCTCAGGTCGCACAGATACGCAGTATTTT. This encodes CASSSGRTDTQYF.

The rearrangement joins TRBV30 to TRBJ1-4; D is ambiguous. Trimming pared 0 bases from V and 4 bases from J, leaving 9 bases between. Germline assignment: CDR1 GTSNPN and CDR2 SVGIG (reference sequence). This CDR3 region has 14 residues. The chain's CDR3 is CAWSVRRNNEKLFF. CDR3 sequence (DNA): TGTGCCTGGAGTGTACGCAGAAATAATGAAAAACTGTTTTTT.

This clone was found once. This chain links TRBV21-1 with TRBJ2-5; TRBD2 is the table's D call, not checked against the DNA. TRBV21-1 is noted as a pseudogene. The CDR3 has 15 residues. CDR3 bases: TGTGCCAGCAGCAAAACTCTAGCGGGGAGAGAGACCCAGTACTTC. It encodes CASSKTLAGRETQYF.

This clone was counted only a few times. This rearrangement joins TRBV29-1 to TRBJ2-7; 10 bases are a match to TRBD1. V was pared by 1 base and J by 5 bases, with 5 bases of the junction left unmatched. This CDR3 is built from 14 residues. The germline gives CDR1 SQVTM, CDR2 ANQGSEA. Here the CDR3 DNA reads TGCAGCGTTGAAGGGTGGACAGGGGGTCACGAGCAGTACTTC. Its translation is CSVEGWTGGHEQYF.

The V and J genes are TRBV7-2 and TRBJ1-1; 8 bases fit TRBD1. The CDR3 is 16 residues long. CDR1 is SGHTA and CDR2 is FQGNSA in the germline V gene. V gave up 5 bases and J gave up 4 bases; unmatched junction bases: 12. The CDR3 sequence is CASSHTADREGTEAFF. CDR3 coding DNA: TGTGCCAGCAGCCACACCGCGGACAGGGAGGGCACTGAAGCTTTCTTT.

V is TRBV3-1 (or the pseudogene TRBV3-2) and J is TRBJ1-2; D is possibly TRBD1 (6 bases). V gave up 0 bases and J gave up 4 bases, with 12 bases separating them. The CDR3 extends over 15 amino acids. The germline V gene has CDR1 LGHDT and CDR2 YNNKEL (reference sequence). The CDR3 DNA follows: TGTGCCAGCAGCCAAGAAGAGACAGGCCCCTATGGCTACACCTTC. It encodes CASSQEETGPYGYTF.

This rearrangement joins TRBV7-6 to TRBJ1-3; TRBD1 agrees at 7 bases. There are 15 residues in the CDR3. Germline-derived CDR1 and CDR2 are SGHVS and FNYEAQ. With V trimmed by 5 bases and J by 2 bases, 6 bases remained unmatched. CDR3 amino acids: CASSQGQNPGNTIYF. Here the CDR3 DNA reads TGTGCCAGCAGCCAGGGACAGAATCCTGGAAACACCATATATTTT.

The chain is built from TRBV7-9 and TRBJ2-3; 9 bases are a match to TRBD2. Germline V gives CDR1 SEHNR, CDR2 FQNEAQ (reference sequence). The CDR3 contains 15 residues. Trimming at V came to 8 bases and at J to 6 bases, leaving 12 bases not matched to a gene. The CDR3 is CASLHGRGGPDTQYF. In DNA, the CDR3 is TGTGCCAGCCTCCACGGGCGGGGGGGCCCGGATACGCAGTATTTT.

This chain connects TRBV5-1 to TRBJ2-3; 7 bases align to TRBD1. This CDR3 contains 14 residues. Germline lookup yields CDR1 SGHRS and CDR2 YFSETQ. Germline trimming cut 6 bases from V and 0 bases from J; bases unmatched to any gene: 4. In nucleotides, the CDR3 is TGCGCCAGCACCCAGGGACAGAGCACAGATACGCAGTATTTT. Translated: CASTQGQSTDTQYF. Full variable domain (rest looked up from reference TRBV5-1 and TRBJ2-3): KAGVTQTPRYLIKTRGQQVTLSCSPISGHRSVSWYQQTPGQGLQFLFEYFSETQRNKGNFPGRFSGRQFSNSRSEMNVSTLELGDSALYLCASTQGQSTDTQYFGPGTRLTVL.

The V and J genes are TRBV25-1 and TRBJ2-5; weak D call: TRBD2 (5 bases). Germline CDR1 MGHDK, CDR2 SYGVNS. This CDR3 spans 15 amino acids. V dropped 1 base and J dropped 4 bases, with 13 bases sitting between them. The CDR3, as DNA: TGTGCCAGCAGTGAATCCTGGGCGGGCGGAGAGACCCAGTACTTC. Protein sequence: CASSESWAGGETQYF.

This clone came up a few times. In nucleotides, the CDR3 is TGTGCCAGTAGTCCGGGACTGACTGAAGCTTTCTTT. It translates to CASSPGLTEAFF. The chain carries TRBV19 and TRBJ1-1; possible D gene TRBD1, 5 bases. Trimming took 5 bases from V and 5 from J, leaving 9 bases between them. CDR3 size: 12 residues. Germline CDR1 LNHDA, CDR2 SQIVND (reference sequence). The full variable domain, in which reference TRBV19 and TRBJ1-1 provide the parts outside the CDR3, is DGGITQSPKYLFRKEGQNVTLSCEQNLNHDAMYWYRQDPGQGLRLIYYSQIVNDFQKGDIAEGYSVSREKKESFPLTVTSAQKNPTAFYLCASSPGLTEAFFGQGTRLTVV.

The chain has TRBV4-1 and TRBJ1-4; maybe TRBD1 (5 bases). Germline CDR1 MGHRA, CDR2 YSYEKL. The V end lost 7 bases, the J end lost 7 bases, and 19 bases lay between the germline ends. This CDR3 spans 15 amino acids. The CDR3, as DNA: TGCGCCAGCACCCCGAGGGGAGGGAGCGCTGAAAAACTGTTTTTT. Translated: CASTPRGGSAEKLFF.

The chain links TRBV6-2 or TRBV6-3 to TRBJ1-6; 7 bases are shared with TRBD1. The germline V gene encodes CDR1 MNHEY and CDR2 SVGEGT. The CDR3 spans 14 residues. V lost 1 base to trimming and J lost 10 bases; unmatched junction nucleotides: 4. The DNA for the CDR3 is TGTGCCAGCAGTTACTGGGCAGGGGGGTCACCCCTCCACTTT. Amino acids: CASSYWAGGSPLHF.

This clone was observed a single time. The rearrangement links TRBV28 to TRBJ2-2; a weak D match, TRBD1 (5 bases). The CDR3 is 14 amino acids. The V and J ends lost 5 bases and 5 bases respectively, with 12 bases between them. Germline assignment: CDR1 MDHEN and CDR2 SYDVKM. The CDR3 nucleotides read TGTGCCAGCAGTCCCACAGGAAAAACCGGGGAGCTGTTTTTT. It yields the protein CASSPTGKTGELFF. The whole variable domain, filled in from reference TRBV28 and TRBJ2-2, reads DVKVTQSSRYLVKRTGEKVFLECVQDMDHENMFWYRQDPGLGLRLIYFSYDVKMKEKGDIPEGYSVSREKKERFSLILESASTNQTSMYLCASSPTGKTGELFFGEGSRLTVL.

V is TRBV6-6 and J is TRBJ2-7; 7 bases are a match to TRBD2. Germline CDR1 is MNHNY and CDR2 is SVGAGI (reference sequence). The CDR3 is 15 amino acids. Unmatched junction bases numbered 13, after V lost 7 bases and J lost 4 bases. CDR3 residues: CASTPWEGLLYEQYF. Here the CDR3 DNA reads TGTGCCAGCACCCCTTGGGAGGGGTTGCTATACGAGCAGTACTTC.

This clone was observed once. This chain uses TRBV3-1 (or the pseudogene TRBV3-2) with TRBJ2-2; TRBD1 matches 9 bases. The trim removed 1 base at V and 7 bases at J, leaving 13 bases unmatched. CDR1 is LGHDT, CDR2 YNNKEL, per germline (reference sequence). CDR3 length: 18 residues. CDR3 region: CASSQGWPPGQGHGELFF. CDR3 nucleotides: TGTGCCAGCAGCCAAGGATGGCCCCCGGGACAGGGTCACGGGGAGCTGTTTTTT.